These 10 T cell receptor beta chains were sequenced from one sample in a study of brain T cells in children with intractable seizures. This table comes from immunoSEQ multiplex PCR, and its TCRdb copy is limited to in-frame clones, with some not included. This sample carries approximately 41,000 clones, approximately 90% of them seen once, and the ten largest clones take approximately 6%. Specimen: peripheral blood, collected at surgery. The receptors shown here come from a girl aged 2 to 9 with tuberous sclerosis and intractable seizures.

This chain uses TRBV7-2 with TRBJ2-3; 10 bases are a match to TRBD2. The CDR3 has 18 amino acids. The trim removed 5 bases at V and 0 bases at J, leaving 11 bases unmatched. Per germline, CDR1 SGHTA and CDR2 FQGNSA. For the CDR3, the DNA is TGTGCCAGCAGCACCTTTAGCGGGGGGCCACGAAGCACAGATACGCAGTATTTT. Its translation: CASSTFSGGPRSTDTQYF.

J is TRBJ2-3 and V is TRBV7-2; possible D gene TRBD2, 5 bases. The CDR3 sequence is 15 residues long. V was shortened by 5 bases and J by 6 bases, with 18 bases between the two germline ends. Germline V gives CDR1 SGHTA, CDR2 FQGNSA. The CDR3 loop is CASSGWVGLADTQYF. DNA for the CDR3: TGTGCCAGCAGCGGATGGGTGGGGTTAGCGGATACGCAGTATTTT.

The DNA of the CDR3 is TGTGCCAGCAGCTTGATAGGCAGGGGTTTGACTGAAGCTTTCTTT. Residues: CASSLIGRGLTEAFF. The genes are TRBV5-8 and TRBJ1-1; D perhaps matches TRBD1 (6 bases). The CDR3 length is 15 residues. Germline-derived CDR1 and CDR2 are SGHTS and YDEGEE. Trimming took 1 base from V and 5 from J, leaving 15 bases between them.

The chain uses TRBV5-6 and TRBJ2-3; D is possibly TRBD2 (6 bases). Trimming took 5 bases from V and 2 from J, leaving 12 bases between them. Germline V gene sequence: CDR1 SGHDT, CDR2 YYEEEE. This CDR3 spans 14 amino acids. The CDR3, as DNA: TGTGCCAGCAGGCGGGGCGGACTCACAGATACGCAGTATTTT. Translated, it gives CASRRGGLTDTQYF.

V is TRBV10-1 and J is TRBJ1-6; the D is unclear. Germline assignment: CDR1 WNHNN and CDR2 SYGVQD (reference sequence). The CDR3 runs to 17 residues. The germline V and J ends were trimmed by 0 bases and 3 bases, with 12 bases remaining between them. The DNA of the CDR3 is TGCGCCAGCAGTGAGTCGTTCACAGCCATCTATAATTCACCCCTCCACTTT. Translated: CASSESFTAIYNSPLHF.

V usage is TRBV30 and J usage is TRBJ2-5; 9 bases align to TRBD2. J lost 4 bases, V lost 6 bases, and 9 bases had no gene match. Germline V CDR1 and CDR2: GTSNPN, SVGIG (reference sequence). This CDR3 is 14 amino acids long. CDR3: CACQASSGAETQYF. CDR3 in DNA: TGTGCCTGTCAGGCGTCTAGCGGGGCAGAGACCCAGTACTTC.

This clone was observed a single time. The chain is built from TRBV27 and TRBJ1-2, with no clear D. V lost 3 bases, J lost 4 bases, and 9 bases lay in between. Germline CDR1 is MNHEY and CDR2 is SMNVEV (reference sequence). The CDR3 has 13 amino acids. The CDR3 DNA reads TGTGCCAGCAGTTTCCGGACGGGCTATGGCTACACCTTC. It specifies CASSFRTGYGYTF.

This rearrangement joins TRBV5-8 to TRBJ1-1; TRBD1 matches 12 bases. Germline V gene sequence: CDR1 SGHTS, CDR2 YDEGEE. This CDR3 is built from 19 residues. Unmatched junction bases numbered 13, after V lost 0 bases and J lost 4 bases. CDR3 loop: CASSLAGWDRGPWSTEAFF. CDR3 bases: TGTGCCAGCAGCTTGGCCGGTTGGGACAGGGGGCCGTGGAGCACTGAAGCTTTCTTT.

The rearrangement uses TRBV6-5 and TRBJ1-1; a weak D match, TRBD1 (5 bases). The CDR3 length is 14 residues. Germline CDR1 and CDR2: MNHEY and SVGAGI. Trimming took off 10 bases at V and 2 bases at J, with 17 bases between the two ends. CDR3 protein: CATETPGTNTEAFF. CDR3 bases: TGTGCCACCGAAACCCCCGGGACCAACACTGAAGCTTTCTTT.

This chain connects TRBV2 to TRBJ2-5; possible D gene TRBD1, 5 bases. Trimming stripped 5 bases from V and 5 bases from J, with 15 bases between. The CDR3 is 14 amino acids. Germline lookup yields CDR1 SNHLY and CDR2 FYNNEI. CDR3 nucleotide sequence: TGTGCCAGCAGTACAGCCCGGACATCGGAGACCCAGTACTTC. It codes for CASSTARTSETQYF.